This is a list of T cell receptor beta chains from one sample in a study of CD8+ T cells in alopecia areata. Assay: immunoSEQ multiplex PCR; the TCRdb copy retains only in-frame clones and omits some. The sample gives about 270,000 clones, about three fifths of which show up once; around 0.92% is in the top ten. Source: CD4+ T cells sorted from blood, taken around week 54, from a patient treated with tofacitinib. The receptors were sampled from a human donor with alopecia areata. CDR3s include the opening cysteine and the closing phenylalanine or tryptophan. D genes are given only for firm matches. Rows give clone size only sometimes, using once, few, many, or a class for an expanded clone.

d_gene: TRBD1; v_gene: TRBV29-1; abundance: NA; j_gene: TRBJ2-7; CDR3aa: CSVEVLGQGITYEQYF; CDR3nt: TGCAGCGTTGAAGTTCTTGGACAGGGGATAACCTACGAGCAGTACTTC
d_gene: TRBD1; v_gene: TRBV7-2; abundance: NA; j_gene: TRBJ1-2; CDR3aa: CASSTRGYGYTF; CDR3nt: TGTGCCAGCAGCACCAGGGGGTATGGCTACACCTTC
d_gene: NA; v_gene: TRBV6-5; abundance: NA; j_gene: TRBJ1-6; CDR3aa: CASRGSYNSPLHF; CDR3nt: TGTGCCAGTAGAGGCTCCTATAATTCACCCCTCCACTTT
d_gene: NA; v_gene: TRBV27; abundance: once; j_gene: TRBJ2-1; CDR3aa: CASRGGLTYNEQFF; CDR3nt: TGTGCCAGCAGAGGGGGGCTAACCTACAATGAGCAGTTCTTC
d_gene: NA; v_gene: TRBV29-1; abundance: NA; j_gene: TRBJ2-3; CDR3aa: CSVVIGTDTQYF; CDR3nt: TGCAGCGTTGTAATCGGGACAGATACGCAGTATTTT
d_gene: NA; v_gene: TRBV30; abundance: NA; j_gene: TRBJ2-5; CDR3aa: CASEWGRETQYF; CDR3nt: TGTGCCTCAGAGTGGGGGCGAGAGACCCAGTACTTC
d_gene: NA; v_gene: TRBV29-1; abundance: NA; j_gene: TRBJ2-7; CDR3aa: CSVLGQRYEQYF; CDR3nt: TGCAGCGTTCTCGGACAGCGCTACGAGCAGTACTTC
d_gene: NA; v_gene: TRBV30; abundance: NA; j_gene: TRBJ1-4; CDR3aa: CAWKVATNEKLFF; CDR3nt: TGTGCCTGGAAGGTTGCAACTAATGAAAAACTGTTTTTT
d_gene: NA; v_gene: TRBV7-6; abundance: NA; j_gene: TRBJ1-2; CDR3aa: CASSLNEASAYGYTF; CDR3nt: TGTGCCAGCAGCTTAAATGAGGCCTCGGCCTATGGCTACACCTTC
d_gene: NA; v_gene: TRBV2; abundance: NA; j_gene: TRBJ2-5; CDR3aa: CASRDNQETQYF; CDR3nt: TGTGCCAGCCGGGACAACCAAGAGACCCAGTACTTC
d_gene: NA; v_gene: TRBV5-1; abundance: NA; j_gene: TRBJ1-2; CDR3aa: CASSLLQGSYTF; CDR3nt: TGCGCCAGCAGCTTGCTGCAGGGAAGCTACACCTTC
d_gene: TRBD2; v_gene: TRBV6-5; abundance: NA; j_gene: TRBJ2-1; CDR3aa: CASSYGRGSSYNEQFF; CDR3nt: TGTGCCAGCAGTTACGGGCGGGGGAGCTCCTACAATGAGCAGTTCTTC
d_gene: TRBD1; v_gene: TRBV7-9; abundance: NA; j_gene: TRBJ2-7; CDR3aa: CASSSIQGPRNYEQYF; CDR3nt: TGTGCCAGCAGCTCGATACAGGGGCCGAGGAACTACGAGCAGTACTTC
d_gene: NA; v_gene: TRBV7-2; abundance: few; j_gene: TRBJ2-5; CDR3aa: CASTSGGGIQETQYF; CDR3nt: TGTGCCAGCACCTCGGGCGGAGGGATCCAAGAGACCCAGTACTTC
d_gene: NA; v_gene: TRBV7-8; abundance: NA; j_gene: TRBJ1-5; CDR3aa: CASSFKGNQPQHF; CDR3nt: TGTGCCAGCAGTTTTAAAGGGAATCAGCCCCAGCATTTT
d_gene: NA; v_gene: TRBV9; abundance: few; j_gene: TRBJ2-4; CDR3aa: CASSPRPSTLAKNIQYF; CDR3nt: TGTGCCAGCAGCCCTCGACCGTCGACACTAGCCAAAAACATTCAGTACTTC
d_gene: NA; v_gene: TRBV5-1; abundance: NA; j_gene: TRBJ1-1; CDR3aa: CASSLLGGRNTEAFF; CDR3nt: TGCGCCAGCAGCTTGTTAGGGGGTCGGAACACTGAAGCTTTCTTT
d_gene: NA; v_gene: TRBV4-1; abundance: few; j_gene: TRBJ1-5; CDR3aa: CASSQDTDRTRNQPQHF; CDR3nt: TGCGCCAGCAGCCAAGATACAGACAGGACCCGCAATCAGCCCCAGCATTTT
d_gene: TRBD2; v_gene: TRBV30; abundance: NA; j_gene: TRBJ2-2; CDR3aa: CASPRTSGGSGELFF; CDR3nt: TGTGCCTCACCTCGGACTAGCGGAGGTTCCGGGGAGCTGTTTTTT
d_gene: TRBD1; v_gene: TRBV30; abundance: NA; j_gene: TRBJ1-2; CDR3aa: CAGNLGQGGYGYTF; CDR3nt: TGTGCCGGGAACCTTGGACAGGGCGGTTATGGCTACACCTTC
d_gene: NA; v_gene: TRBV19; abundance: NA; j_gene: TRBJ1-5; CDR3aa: CASSKGQFNQPQHF; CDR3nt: TGTGCCAGTAGTAAAGGACAGTTCAATCAGCCCCAGCATTTT
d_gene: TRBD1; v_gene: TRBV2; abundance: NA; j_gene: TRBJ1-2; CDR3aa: CASSEGDRGRYGYTF; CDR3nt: TGTGCCAGCAGTGAAGGGGACAGGGGGCGATATGGCTACACCTTC
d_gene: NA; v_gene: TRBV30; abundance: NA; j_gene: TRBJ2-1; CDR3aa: CAWRLYNEQFF; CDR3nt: TGTGCCTGGAGACTATACAATGAGCAGTTCTTC
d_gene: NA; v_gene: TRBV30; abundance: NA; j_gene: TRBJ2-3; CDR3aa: CAWSVTASTDTQYF; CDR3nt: TGTGCCTGGAGTGTTACCGCTTCCACAGATACGCAGTATTTT
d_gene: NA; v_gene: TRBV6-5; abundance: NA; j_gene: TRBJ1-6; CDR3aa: CASKRTAEYSPLHF; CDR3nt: TGTGCCAGCAAACGGACAGCGGAGTATTCACCCCTCCACTTT
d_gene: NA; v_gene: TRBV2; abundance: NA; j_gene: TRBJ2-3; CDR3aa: CASSSLAGSRDTQYF; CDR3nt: TGTGCCAGCTCCTCGCTAGCCGGCTCCAGAGATACGCAGTATTTT
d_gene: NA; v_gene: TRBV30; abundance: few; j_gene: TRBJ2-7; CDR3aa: CAWSVRSYEQYF; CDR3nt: TGTGCCTGGAGTGTACGAAGTTACGAGCAGTACTTC
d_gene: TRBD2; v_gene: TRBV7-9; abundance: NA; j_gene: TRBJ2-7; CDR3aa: CASSLVNLAGVSYEQYF; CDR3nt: TGTGCCAGCAGCTTAGTTAATCTGGCGGGGGTATCCTACGAGCAGTACTTC
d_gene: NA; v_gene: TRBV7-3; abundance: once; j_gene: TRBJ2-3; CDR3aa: CASSPSAFTDTQYF; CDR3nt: TGTGCCAGCAGCCCATCTGCGTTTACCGATACGCAGTATTTT
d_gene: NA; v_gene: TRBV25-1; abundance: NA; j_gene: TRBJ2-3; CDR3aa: CASSGSPGSPTDTQYF; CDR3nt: TGTGCCAGCAGTGGGTCCCCGGGGTCTCCCACAGATACGCAGTATTTT
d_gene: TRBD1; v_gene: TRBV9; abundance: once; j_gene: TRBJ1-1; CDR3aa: CASSDGQGSTEAFF; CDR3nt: TGTGCCAGCAGCGACGGACAGGGAAGCACTGAAGCTTTCTTT
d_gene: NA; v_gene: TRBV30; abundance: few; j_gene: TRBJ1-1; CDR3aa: CAWSNPLRDPGAFF; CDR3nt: TGTGCCTGGAGTAATCCTCTCCGGGATCCGGGGGCTTTCTTT
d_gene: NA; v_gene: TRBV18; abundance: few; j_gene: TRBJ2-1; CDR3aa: CASSPDRIYNEQFF; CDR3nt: TGTGCCAGCTCACCAGACAGGATCTACAATGAGCAGTTCTTC
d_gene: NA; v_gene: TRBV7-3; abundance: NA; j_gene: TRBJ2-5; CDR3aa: CASSLRHSEETQYF; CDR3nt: TGTGCCAGCAGCTTAAGGCACAGCGAAGAGACCCAGTACTTC
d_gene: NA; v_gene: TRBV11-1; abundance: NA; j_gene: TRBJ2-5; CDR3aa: CASSLVQGQETQYF; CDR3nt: TGTGCCAGCAGCTTAGTGCAGGGCCAAGAGACCCAGTACTTC
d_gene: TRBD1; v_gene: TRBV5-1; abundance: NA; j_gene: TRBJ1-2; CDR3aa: CASSLKQGADGYTF; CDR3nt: TGCGCCAGCAGCTTGAAACAGGGGGCGGATGGCTACACCTTC
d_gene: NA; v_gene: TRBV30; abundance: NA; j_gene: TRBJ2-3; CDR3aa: CAWSVGRTGTDTQYF; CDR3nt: TGTGCCTGGAGTGTAGGGCGGACCGGCACAGATACGCAGTATTTT
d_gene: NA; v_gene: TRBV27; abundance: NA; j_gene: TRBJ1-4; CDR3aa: CASSPSPRGGTVNEKLFF; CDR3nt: TGTGCCAGCAGCCCATCCCCCAGGGGTGGTACTGTCAATGAAAAACTGTTTTTT
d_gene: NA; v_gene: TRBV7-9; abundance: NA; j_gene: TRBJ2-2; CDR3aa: CASRRARNTGELFF; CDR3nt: TGTGCCAGCAGGAGGGCTCGGAACACCGGGGAGCTGTTTTTT
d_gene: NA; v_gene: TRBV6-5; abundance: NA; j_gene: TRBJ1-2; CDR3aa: CASSPTGTYGYTF; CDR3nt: TGTGCCAGCAGTCCTACAGGGACCTATGGCTACACCTTC
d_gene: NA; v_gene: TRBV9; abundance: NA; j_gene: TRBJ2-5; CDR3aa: CASSGSMQETQYF; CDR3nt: TGTGCCAGCAGCGGAAGTATGCAAGAGACCCAGTACTTC
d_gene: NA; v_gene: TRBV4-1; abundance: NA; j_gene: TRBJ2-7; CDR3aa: CASSQVFFLSEQYF; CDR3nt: TGCGCCAGCAGCCAAGTATTCTTTCTCTCGGAGCAGTACTTC
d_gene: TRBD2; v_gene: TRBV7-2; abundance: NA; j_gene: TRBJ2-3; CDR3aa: CASSLKTSGGLSTDTQYF; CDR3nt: TGTGCCAGCAGCTTAAAAACTAGCGGGGGGCTCAGCACAGATACGCAGTATTTT
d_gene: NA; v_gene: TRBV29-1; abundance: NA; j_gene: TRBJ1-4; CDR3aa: CSGLSATNEKLFF; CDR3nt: TGCAGCGGATTGAGCGCAACTAATGAAAAACTGTTTTTT
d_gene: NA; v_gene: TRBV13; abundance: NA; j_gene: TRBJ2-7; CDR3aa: CASSPPTGRGEQYF; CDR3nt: TGTGCCAGCAGCCCCCCGACAGGTCGGGGAGAGCAGTACTTC
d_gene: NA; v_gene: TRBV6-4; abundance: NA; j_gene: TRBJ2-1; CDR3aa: CASSATGTREQFF; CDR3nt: TGTGCCAGCAGTGCCACCGGGACTCGGGAGCAGTTCTTC
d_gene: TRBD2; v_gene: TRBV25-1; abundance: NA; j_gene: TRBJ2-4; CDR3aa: CASSPLAGDGKNIQYF; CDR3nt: TGTGCCAGCAGTCCTCTAGCGGGGGATGGCAAAAACATTCAGTACTTC
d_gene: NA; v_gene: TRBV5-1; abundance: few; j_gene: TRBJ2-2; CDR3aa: CASSLLNTGELFF; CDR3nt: TGCGCCAGCAGCTTGTTGAACACCGGGGAGCTGTTTTTT
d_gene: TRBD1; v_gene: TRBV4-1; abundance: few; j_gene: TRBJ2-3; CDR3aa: CASSQDRVGADTQYF; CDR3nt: TGCGCCAGCAGCCAGGACAGGGTTGGCGCAGATACGCAGTATTTT
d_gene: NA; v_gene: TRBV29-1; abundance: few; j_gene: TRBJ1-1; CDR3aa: CSVEVKRNTEAFF; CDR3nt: TGCAGCGTTGAAGTGAAACGAAACACTGAAGCTTTCTTT
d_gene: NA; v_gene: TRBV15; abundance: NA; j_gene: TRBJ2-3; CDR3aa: CATSRDNGGGDTQYF; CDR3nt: TGTGCCACCAGCAGAGATAATGGAGGTGGAGATACGCAGTATTTT
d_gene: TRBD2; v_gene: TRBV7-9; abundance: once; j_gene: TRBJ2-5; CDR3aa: CASSPGGRETQYF; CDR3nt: TGTGCCAGCAGCCCGGGGGGGCGAGAGACCCAGTACTTC
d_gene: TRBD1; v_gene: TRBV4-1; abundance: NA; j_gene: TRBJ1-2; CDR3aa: CASSPTTGADYGYTF; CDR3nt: TGCGCCAGCAGCCCAACGACAGGGGCGGACTATGGCTACACCTTC
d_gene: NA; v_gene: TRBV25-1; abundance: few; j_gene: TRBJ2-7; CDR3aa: CASSFGYEQYF; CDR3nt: TGTGCCAGCAGTTTCGGCTACGAGCAGTACTTC
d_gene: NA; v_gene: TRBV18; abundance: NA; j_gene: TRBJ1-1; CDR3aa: CASSPRNTGANTEAFF; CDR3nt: TGTGCCAGCTCACCACGTAATACAGGAGCAAACACTGAAGCTTTCTTT